This is a list of T cell receptor beta chains from one sample in a study of blood T cell repertoires in COVID-19. Clones were read by immunoSEQ multiplex PCR, and TCRdb kept only the in-frame ones, dropping some. This sample yields under 45,000 clones, of which 65% to 85% are seen a single time; 3.1% belongs to the top ten. Sequencing was done on a sample of peripheral blood. The receptors stem from a man between 70 and 80 years old with COVID-19, enrolled during active disease. The CDR3 runs from the conserved cysteine through the conserved F or W. D genes are given only for firm matches. Only part of the rows carry a size: once, few, many, or a class if the clone is expanded.

>TRBJ2-3|TRBD2|.|TRBV3-1/TRBV3-2
CASSQDLASGRAEQYF
TGTGCCAGCAGCCAAGATCTGGCTAGCGGGAGGGCGGAGCAGTATTTT
>TRBJ2-5|.|.|TRBV7-2
CASSRDFKETQYF
TGTGCCAGCAGTCGGGACTTTAAAGAGACCCAGTACTTC
>TRBJ2-1|.|once|TRBV11-2
CASSLTEGGRFF
TGTGCCAGCAGCTTAACGGAGGGGGGGAGGTTCTTC
>TRBJ1-1|.|few|TRBV10-3
CAISEGHGGSTMNTEAFF
TGTGCCATCAGTGAGGGGCATGGGGGCTCGACGATGAACACTGAAGCTTTCTTT
>TRBJ2-1|TRBD2|.|TRBV25-1
CASSDPASGNYNEQFF
TGTGCCAGCAGTGATCCGGCTAGCGGGAACTACAATGAGCAGTTCTTC
>TRBJ2-7|.|.|TRBV12-1
CASSFTYRQVSYEQYF
TGTGCCAGCAGCTTTACGTATAGGCAGGTCTCCTACGAGCAGTACTTC
>TRBJ2-5|.|.|TRBV7-3
CASSPPGGRQETQYF
TGTGCCAGCAGCCCGCCAGGGGGGCGCCAGGAGACCCAGTACTTC
>TRBJ1-2|.|.|TRBV10-3
CAISESQQALGYTF
TGTGCCATCAGTGAGTCGCAACAGGCGCTCGGCTACACCTTC
>TRBJ1-2|.|.|TRBV7-2
CASSVERMGYTF
TGTGCCAGCAGCGTAGAGCGGATGGGCTACACCTTC
>TRBJ1-5|.|.|TRBV19
CASSGYRASNQPQHF
TGTGCCAGTAGTGGGTACAGGGCTAGCAATCAGCCCCAGCATTTT
>TRBJ1-5|.|once|TRBV6-5
CASRLTGDQPQHF
TGTGCCAGCAGACTGACAGGAGATCAGCCCCAGCATTTT
>TRBJ1-5|.|.|TRBV19
CASSLQAFNGNQPQHF
TGTGCCAGTAGTCTCCAAGCGTTTAACGGCAATCAGCCCCAGCATTTT
>TRBJ1-5|.|.|TRBV7-2
CASSFRGDQPQHF
TGTGCCAGCAGCTTCAGGGGCGATCAGCCCCAGCATTTT
>TRBJ1-3|.|.|TRBV7-2
CASSLGGPLSSGNTIYF
TGTGCCAGCAGCTTAGGAGGGCCCTTGAGCTCTGGAAACACCATATATTTT
>TRBJ2-1|TRBD1|.|TRBV11-3
CASSSGTGNEQFF
TGTGCCAGCAGCTCCGGGACAGGGAATGAGCAGTTCTTC
>TRBJ2-5|.|once|TRBV11-1
CASSGLETQYF
TGTGCCAGCAGCGGCCTAGAGACCCAGTACTTC
>TRBJ2-7|.|once|TRBV19
CASSIGAKAGQYF
TGTGCCAGTAGTATAGGGGCCAAAGCTGGGCAGTACTTC
>TRBJ1-5|TRBD1|few|TRBV28
CASSPRQGSIQPQHF
TGTGCCAGCAGTCCAAGACAGGGATCGATTCAGCCCCAGCATTTT
>TRBJ2-3|TRBD2|.|TRBV7-2
CASSLVGTSVDTQYF
TGTGCCAGCAGCTTAGTGGGGACTAGCGTGGATACGCAGTATTTT
>TRBJ1-2|.|.|TRBV14
CASSQGGRSYTF
TGTGCCAGCAGCCAAGGGGGCCGAAGCTACACCTTC
>TRBJ2-3|TRBD2|.|TRBV28
CASSLSGTSVSAQYF
TGTGCCAGCAGTTTATCCGGGACTAGCGTTAGCGCGCAGTATTTT
>TRBJ1-2|TRBD1|medium-sized|TRBV3-1/TRBV3-2
CASSPRQGSYGYTF
TGTGCCAGCAGTCCTCGACAGGGAAGCTATGGCTACACCTTC
>TRBJ1-5|.|medium-sized|TRBV28
CASRPPGTPGGQPQHF
TGTGCCAGCAGGCCGCCTGGGACACCGGGAGGCCAGCCCCAGCATTTT
>TRBJ2-7|TRBD1|.|TRBV4-2
CASSQTGQGGYEQYF
TGTGCCAGCAGCCAAACGGGACAGGGGGGCTACGAGCAGTACTTC
>TRBJ1-1|TRBD1|.|TRBV28
CASTLQGTNTEAFF
TGTGCCAGCACCTTACAGGGGACGAACACTGAAGCTTTCTTT
>TRBJ2-7|TRBD2|.|TRBV25-1
CASSLGGLRTYEQYF
TGTGCCAGCAGTCTGGGAGGGCTGAGGACCTACGAGCAGTACTTC
>TRBJ1-2|.|.|TRBV6-5
CASSPFVAYGYTF
TGTGCCAGCAGTCCATTCGTGGCCTATGGCTACACCTTC
>TRBJ1-2|TRBD1|once|TRBV29-1
CSAATGAGYGYTF
TGCAGCGCCGCCACAGGGGCGGGGTATGGCTACACCTTC
>TRBJ1-2|TRBD1|.|TRBV28
CATTGGNYYGYTF
TGTGCCACCACAGGGGGAAACTACTATGGCTACACCTTC
>TRBJ2-7|TRBD2|.|TRBV3-1/TRBV3-2
CASSQDRLAGYEQYF
TGTGCCAGCAGCCAAGATAGACTAGCGGGCTACGAGCAGTACTTC
>TRBJ1-1|TRBD1|.|TRBV12-3/TRBV12-4
CASGGQMNTEAFF
TGTGCCAGCGGGGGACAGATGAACACTGAAGCTTTCTTT
>TRBJ1-2|.|.|TRBV27
CASSSAGLYGYTF
TGTGCCAGCAGTTCGGCAGGGCTCTATGGCTACACCTTC
>TRBJ1-2|TRBD1|few|TRBV4-2
CASSHLQGAVGGGYTF
TGTGCCAGCAGCCACCTTCAGGGGGCTGTGGGAGGGGGCTACACCTTC
>TRBJ2-1|.|.|TRBV10-3
CAIRYSSYNEQFF
TGTGCCATCAGATATAGCTCCTACAATGAGCAGTTCTTC
>TRBJ1-5|.|.|TRBV27
CASSSIGSNQPQHF
TGTGCCAGCAGTTCGATCGGGAGCAATCAGCCCCAGCATTTT
>TRBJ2-7|TRBD1|.|TRBV7-3
CASSTTGDPYEQYF
TGTGCCAGCAGCACGACAGGGGACCCCTACGAGCAGTACTTC
>TRBJ2-1|TRBD2|.|TRBV28
CASRLSGLAGVNEQFF
TGTGCCAGCCGTCTTTCGGGACTAGCGGGAGTCAATGAGCAGTTCTTC